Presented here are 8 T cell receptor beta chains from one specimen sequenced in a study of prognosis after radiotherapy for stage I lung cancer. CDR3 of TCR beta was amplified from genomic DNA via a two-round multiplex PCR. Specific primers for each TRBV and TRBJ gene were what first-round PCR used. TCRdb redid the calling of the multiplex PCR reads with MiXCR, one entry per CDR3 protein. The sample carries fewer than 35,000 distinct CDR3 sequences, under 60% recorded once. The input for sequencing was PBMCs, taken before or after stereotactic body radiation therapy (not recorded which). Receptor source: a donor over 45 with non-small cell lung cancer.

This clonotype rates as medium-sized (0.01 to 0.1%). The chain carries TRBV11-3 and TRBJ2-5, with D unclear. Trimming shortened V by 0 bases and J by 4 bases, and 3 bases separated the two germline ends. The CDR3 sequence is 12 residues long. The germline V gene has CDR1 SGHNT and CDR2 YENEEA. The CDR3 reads CASSLDRETQYF. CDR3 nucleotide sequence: TGTGCCAGCAGCTTAGATCGAGAGACCCAGTACTTC.

The CDR3 bases are TGTGCCAGCAGTTTACCCCACAGGGTAGAAGCTTTCTTT. Translating it yields CASSLPHRVEAFF. The V gene is TRBV28, the J gene TRBJ1-1, with D possibly matching TRBD1 (6 bases). The CDR3 length is 13 residues. V lost 2 bases, J lost 8 bases, and 12 bases lay in between. Per the germline V gene, CDR1 is MDHEN and CDR2 is SYDVKM. Full variable domain (missing parts from reference TRBV28 and TRBJ1-1): DVKVTQSSRYLVKRTGEKVFLECVQDMDHENMFWYRQDPGLGLRLIYFSYDVKMKEKGDIPEGYSVSREKKERFSLILESASTNQTSMYLCASSLPHRVEAFFGQGTRLTVV.

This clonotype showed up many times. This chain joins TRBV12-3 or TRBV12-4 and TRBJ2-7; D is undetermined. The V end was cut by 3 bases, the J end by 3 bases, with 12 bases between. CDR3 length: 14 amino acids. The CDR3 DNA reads TGTGCCAGCAGTTTGGGCAGGCACATCTACGAGCAGTACTTC. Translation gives CASSLGRHIYEQYF.

The CDR3 loop is CASSYNRWTCEQYF. In DNA, the CDR3 is TGTGCCAGCAGTTACAACCGGTGGACGTGCGAGCAGTACTTC. The rearrangement links TRBV6-5 to TRBJ2-7; D is undetermined. The CDR3 has 14 amino acids. V lost 2 bases to trimming and J lost 6 bases, with 14 bases between them. The germline CDR1 and CDR2 sequences are MNHEY and SVGAGI.

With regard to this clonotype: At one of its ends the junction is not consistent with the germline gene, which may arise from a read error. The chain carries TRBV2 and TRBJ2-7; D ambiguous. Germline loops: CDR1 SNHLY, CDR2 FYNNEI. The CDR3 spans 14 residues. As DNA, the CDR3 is TGTGACAGCAGTGAATGGTACCGGAACTACGAGCAGTACTTC. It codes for CDSSEWYRNYEQYF. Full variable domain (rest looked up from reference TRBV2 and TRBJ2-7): EPEVTQTPSHQVTQMGQEVILRCVPISNHLYFYWYRQILGQKVEFLVSFYNNEISEKSEIFDDQFSVERPDGSNFTLKIRSTKLEDSAMYFCDSSEWYRNYEQYFGPGTRLTVT.

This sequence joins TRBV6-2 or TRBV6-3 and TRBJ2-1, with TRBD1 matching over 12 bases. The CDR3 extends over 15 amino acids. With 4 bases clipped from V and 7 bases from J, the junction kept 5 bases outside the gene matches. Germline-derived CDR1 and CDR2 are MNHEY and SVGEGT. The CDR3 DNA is TGTGCCAGCAGTTCCGGGACAGGGGGCAAAAATGAGCAGTTCTTC. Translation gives CASSSGTGGKNEQFF.

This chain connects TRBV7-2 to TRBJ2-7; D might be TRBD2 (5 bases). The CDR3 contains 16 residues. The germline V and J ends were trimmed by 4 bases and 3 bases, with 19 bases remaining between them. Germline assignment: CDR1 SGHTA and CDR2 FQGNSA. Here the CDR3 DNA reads TGTGCCAGCAGCTCGGGATCAAGGGAGCCGATCTACGAGCAGTACTTC. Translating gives CASSSGSREPIYEQYF. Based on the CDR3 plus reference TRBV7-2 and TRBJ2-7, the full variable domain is GAGVSQSPSNKVTEKGKDVELRCDPISGHTALYWYRQSLGQGLEFLIYFQGNSAPDKSGLPSDRFSAERTGGSVSTLTIQRTQQEDSAVYLCASSSGSREPIYEQYFGPGTRLTVT.

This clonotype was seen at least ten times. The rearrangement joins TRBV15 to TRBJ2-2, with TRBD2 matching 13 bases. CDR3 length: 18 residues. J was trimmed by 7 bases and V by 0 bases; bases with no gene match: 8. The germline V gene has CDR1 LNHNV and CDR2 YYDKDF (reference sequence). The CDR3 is CATSRETSGRGVRGELFF. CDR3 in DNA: TGTGCCACCAGCAGAGAAACTAGCGGGAGGGGTGTTCGCGGGGAGCTGTTTTTT.